This T cell receptor beta chain comes out of a study of shared clonotypes between healthy human individuals. Trimming cost V 5 bases and J 5 bases; bases outside gene matches: 11. The CDR3 extends over 15 amino acids. Germline CDR1 and CDR2: MNHEY and SVGAGI. Concerning this clone itself: Antigen: not known.

CD45RO-negative, CCR7-selected cells formed the naive CD8 fraction, which excluded terminally differentiated effector memory CD45RA+ cells. All the donors were Caucasian adults who lived in Nashville, Tennessee. Study-wide points: Blood was the sole source, and tissue repertoires probably differ.

The test was conducted at deep level. Sequencing used immunoSEQ multiplex PCR; TCRdb keeps in-frame clones, though not all of them. The table lists approximately 1.9 million clones, 80% to 95% of them singletons. The clonotype comes from a man aged 18 to 30 in good health. Some clones in this sample may be carry-over from other donors' samples. The material sequenced was naive CD8+ T cells from PBMCs. The rearrangement joins TRBV6-5 to TRBJ2-5; 7 nucleotides match TRBD1. CDR3 bases: TGTGCCAGCAGTCCCCGGGACAGTCCCGCGGAGACCCAGTACTTC. This encodes CASSPRDSPAETQYF.